This TCR beta chain was sequenced during a study of blood T cell repertoires in COVID-19. The table came from immunoSEQ multiplex PCR; TCRdb's copy has only in-frame clones and leaves some out. Here the sample spans about 180,000 clones, roughly 87% being singletons. Germline values: CDR1 SGHTA, CDR2 FQGTGA. After removal of 5 bases from V and 6 bases from J, the junction contained 3 bases not matched to a gene. This CDR3 region has 14 residues. This clone came up once. Followed longitudinally, the Seattle patients had been enrolled during active infection. The sample comprised peripheral blood. The clonotype was recovered from a woman in her 70s with COVID-19, enrolled during active disease. The V and J genes are TRBV7-3 and TRBJ2-2, with 10 bases lining up with TRBD2. This chain's CDR3 is CASSLGTSAGELFF. CDR3 coding DNA: TGTGCCAGCAGCCTGGGGACTAGCGCCGGGGAGCTGTTTTTT.